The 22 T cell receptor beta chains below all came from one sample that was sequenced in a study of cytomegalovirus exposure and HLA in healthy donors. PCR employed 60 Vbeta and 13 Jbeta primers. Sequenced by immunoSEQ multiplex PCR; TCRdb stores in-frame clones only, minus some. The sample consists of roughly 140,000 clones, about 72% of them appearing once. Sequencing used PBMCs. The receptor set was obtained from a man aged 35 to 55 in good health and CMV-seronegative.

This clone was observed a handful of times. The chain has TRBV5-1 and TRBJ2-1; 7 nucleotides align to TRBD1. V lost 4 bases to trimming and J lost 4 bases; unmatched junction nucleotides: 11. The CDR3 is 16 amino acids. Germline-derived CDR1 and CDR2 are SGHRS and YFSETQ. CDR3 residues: CASSPGRQGEYNEQFF. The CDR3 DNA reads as TGCGCCAGCAGCCCGGGGCGGCAGGGGGAGTACAATGAGCAGTTCTTC.

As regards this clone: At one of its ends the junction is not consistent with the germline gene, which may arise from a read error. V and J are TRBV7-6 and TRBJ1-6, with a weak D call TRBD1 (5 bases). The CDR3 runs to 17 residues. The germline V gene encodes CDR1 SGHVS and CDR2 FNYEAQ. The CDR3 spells CASSLEQVATWGSPLNF. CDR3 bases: TGTGCCAGCAGCTTAGAACAGGTTGCGACCTGGGGTTCACCCCTCAACTTT.

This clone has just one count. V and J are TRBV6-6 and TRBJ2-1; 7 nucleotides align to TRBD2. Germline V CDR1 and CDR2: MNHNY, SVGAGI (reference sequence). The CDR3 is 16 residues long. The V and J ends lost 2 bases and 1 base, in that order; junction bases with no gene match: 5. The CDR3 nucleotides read TGTGCCAGCAGTTACGGGCCAGCGGGGTCCTACAATGAGCAGTTCTTC. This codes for CASSYGPAGSYNEQFF.

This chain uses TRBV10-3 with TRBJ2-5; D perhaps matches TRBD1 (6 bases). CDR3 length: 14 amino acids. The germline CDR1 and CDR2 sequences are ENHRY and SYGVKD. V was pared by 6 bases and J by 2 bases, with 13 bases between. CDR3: CAISLDRNQETQYF. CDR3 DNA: TGTGCCATCAGCCTGGACAGAAATCAAGAGACCCAGTACTTC.

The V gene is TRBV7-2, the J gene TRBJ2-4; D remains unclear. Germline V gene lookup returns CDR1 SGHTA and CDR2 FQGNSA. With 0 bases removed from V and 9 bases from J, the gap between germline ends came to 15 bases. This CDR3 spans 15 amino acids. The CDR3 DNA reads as TGTGCCAGCAGCTTAGCGCCGTACGCGGCAGCCATTCAGTACTTC. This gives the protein CASSLAPYAAAIQYF.

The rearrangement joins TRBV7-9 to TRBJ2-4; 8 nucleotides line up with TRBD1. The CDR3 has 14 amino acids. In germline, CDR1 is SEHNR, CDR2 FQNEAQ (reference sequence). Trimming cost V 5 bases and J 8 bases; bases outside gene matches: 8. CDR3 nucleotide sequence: TGTGCCAGCAGCCAGGGACAGGTGGGGGACATTCAGTACTTC. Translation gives CASSQGQVGDIQYF.

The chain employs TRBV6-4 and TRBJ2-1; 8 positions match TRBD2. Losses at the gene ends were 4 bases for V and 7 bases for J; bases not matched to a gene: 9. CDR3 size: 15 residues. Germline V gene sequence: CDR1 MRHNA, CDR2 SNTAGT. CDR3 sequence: CASSVRGASVNEQFF. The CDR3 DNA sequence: TGTGCCAGCAGTGTGCGGGGGGCGTCGGTGAATGAGCAGTTCTTC.

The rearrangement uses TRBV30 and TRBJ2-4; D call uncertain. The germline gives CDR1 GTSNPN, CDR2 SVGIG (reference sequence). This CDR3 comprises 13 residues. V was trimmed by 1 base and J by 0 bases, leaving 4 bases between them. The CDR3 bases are TGTGCCTGGAGTGCGGGAGCCAAAAACATTCAGTACTTC. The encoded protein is CAWSAGAKNIQYF.

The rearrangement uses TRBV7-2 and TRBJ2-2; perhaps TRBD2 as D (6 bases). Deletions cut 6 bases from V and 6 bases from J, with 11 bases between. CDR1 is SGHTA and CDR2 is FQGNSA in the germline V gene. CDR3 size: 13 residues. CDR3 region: CASRFSGAGELFF. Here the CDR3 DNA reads TGTGCCAGCAGATTTAGCGGTGCCGGGGAGCTGTTTTTT.

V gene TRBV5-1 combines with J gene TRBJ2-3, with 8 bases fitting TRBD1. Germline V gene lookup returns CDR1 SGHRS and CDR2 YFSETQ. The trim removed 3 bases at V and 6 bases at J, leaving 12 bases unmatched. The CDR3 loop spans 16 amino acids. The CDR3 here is CASSSGRQGHSDTQYF. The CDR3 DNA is TGCGCCAGCAGCTCGGGACGACAGGGGCATTCGGATACGCAGTATTTT.

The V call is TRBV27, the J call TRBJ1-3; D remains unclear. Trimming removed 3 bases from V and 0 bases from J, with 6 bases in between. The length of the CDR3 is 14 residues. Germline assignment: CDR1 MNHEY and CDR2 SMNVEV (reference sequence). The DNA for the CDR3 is TGTGCCAGCAGTTTCGGAGCCTCTGGAAACACCATATATTTT. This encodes CASSFGASGNTIYF.

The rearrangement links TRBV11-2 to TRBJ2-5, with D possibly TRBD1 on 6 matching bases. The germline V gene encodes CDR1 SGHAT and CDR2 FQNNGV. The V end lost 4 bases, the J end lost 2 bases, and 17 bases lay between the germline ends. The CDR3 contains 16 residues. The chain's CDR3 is CASSSRSAGAQETQYF. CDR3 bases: TGTGCCAGCAGCTCCAGGTCGGCAGGGGCACAAGAGACCCAGTACTTC.

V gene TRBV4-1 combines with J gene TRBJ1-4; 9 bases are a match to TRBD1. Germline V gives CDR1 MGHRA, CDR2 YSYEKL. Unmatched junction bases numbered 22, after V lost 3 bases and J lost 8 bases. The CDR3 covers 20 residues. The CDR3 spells CASSQAQPRDRVSLSEKLFF. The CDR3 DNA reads TGCGCCAGCAGCCAGGCACAGCCCCGGGACAGGGTTAGCCTCTCGGAAAAACTGTTTTTT.

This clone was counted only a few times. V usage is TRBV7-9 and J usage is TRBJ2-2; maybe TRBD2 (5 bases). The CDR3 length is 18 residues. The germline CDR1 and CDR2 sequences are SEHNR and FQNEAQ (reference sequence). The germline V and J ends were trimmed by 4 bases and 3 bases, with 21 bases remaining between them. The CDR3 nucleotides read TGTGCCAGCAGCTCCCGGACCACTAGGAGTATGTACACCGGGGAGCTGTTTTTT. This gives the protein CASSSRTTRSMYTGELFF.

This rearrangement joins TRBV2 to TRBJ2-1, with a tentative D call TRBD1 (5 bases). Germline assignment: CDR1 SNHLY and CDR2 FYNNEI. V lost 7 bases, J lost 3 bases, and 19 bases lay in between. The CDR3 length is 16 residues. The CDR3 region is CASKRGKGTFYNEQFF. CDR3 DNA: TGTGCCAGCAAAAGGGGAAAGGGAACCTTCTACAATGAGCAGTTCTTC. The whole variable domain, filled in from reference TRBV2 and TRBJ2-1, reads EPEVTQTPSHQVTQMGQEVILRCVPISNHLYFYWYRQILGQKVEFLVSFYNNEISEKSEIFDDQFSVERPDGSNFTLKIRSTKLEDSAMYFCASKRGKGTFYNEQFFGPGTRLTVL.

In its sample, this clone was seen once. The CDR3, as DNA: TGTGCCAGCAGCTTAACAGGCGAAGCTTTCTTT. It is translated as CASSLTGEAFF. This chain connects TRBV13 to TRBJ1-1; the D gene is possibly TRBD1 (5 bases). CDR1 is PRHDT and CDR2 is FYEKMQ in the germline V gene (reference sequence). With 2 bases removed from V and 8 bases from J, the gap between germline ends came to 6 bases. The CDR3 totals 11 residues.

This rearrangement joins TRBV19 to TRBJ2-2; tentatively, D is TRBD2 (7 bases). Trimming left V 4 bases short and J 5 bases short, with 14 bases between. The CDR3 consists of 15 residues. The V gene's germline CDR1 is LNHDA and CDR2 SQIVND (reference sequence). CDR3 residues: CASSKGGVRTGELFF. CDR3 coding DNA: TGTGCCAGTAGTAAGGGGGGGGTGCGGACCGGGGAGCTGTTTTTT. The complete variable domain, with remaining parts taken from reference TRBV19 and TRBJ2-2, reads DGGITQSPKYLFRKEGQNVTLSCEQNLNHDAMYWYRQDPGQGLRLIYYSQIVNDFQKGDIAEGYSVSREKKESFPLTVTSAQKNPTAFYLCASSKGGVRTGELFFGEGSRLTVL.

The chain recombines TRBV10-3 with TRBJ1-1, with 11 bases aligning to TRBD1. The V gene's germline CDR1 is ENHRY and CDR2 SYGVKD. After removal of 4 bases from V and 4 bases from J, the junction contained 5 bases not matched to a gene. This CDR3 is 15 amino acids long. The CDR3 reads CAISGGDRGATEAFF. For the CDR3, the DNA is TGTGCCATCAGTGGCGGGGACAGGGGGGCCACTGAAGCTTTCTTT.

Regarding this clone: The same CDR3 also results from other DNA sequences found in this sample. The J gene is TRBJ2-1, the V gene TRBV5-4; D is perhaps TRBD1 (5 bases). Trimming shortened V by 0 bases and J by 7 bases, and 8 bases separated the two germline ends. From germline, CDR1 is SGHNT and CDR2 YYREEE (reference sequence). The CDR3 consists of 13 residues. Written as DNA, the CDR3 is TGTGCCAGCAGCTTGGACAGGTATAATGAGCAGTTCTTC. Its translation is CASSLDRYNEQFF.

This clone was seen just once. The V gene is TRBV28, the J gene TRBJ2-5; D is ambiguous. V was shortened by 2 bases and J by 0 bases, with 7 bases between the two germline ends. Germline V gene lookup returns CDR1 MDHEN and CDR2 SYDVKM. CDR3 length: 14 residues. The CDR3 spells CASSLLLYQETQYF. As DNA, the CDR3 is TGTGCCAGCAGTTTACTCCTGTACCAAGAGACCCAGTACTTC.

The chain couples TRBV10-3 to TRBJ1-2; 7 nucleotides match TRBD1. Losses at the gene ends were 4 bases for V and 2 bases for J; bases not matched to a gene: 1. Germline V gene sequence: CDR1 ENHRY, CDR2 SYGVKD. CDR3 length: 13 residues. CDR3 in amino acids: CAISGDRNYGYTF. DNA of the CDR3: TGTGCCATCAGTGGGGACAGAAACTATGGCTACACCTTC.

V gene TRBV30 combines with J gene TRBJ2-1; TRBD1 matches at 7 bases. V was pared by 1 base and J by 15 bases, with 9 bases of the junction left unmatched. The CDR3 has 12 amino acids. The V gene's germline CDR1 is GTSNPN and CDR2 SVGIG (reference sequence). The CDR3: CAWSAGQSLVFF. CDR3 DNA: TGTGCCTGGAGTGCGGGACAGTCTTTGGTGTTCTTC.